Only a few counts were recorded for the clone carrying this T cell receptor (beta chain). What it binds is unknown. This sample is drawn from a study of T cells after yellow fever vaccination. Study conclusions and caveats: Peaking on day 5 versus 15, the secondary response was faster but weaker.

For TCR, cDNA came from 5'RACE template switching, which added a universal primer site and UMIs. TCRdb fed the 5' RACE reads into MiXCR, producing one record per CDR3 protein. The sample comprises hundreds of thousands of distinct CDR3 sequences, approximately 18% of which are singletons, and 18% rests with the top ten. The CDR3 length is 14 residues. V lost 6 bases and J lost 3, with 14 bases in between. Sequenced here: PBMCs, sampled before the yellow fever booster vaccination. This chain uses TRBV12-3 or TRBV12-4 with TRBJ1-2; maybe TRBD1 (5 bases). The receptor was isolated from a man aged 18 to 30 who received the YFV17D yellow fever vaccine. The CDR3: CASSSLPRDYGYTF. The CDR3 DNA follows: TGTGCCAGCAGCTCCCTTCCCAGGGACTATGGCTACACCTTC.